These 29 T cell receptor beta chains were all obtained from the same sample, sequenced in a study of cytomegalovirus exposure and HLA in healthy donors. Primers for the PCR totalled 60 Vbeta and 13 Jbeta. Method: immunoSEQ multiplex PCR; TCRdb's copy keeps in-frame clones and lacks some. This sample has some 150,000 clones, with around 81% found just once. The sequencing input was PBMCs. The source is a woman aged 50 to 60 in good health and CMV-seronegative.

The J gene is TRBJ2-7, the V gene TRBV6-5; D uncertain. Trimming took 4 bases from V and 1 from J, leaving 14 bases between them. The germline gives CDR1 MNHEY, CDR2 SVGAGI. This CDR3 has 15 residues. The CDR3 spells CASSSPRRGSYEQYF. The CDR3 DNA is TGTGCCAGCAGTTCCCCTCGGAGAGGTTCCTACGAGCAGTACTTC.

The chain couples TRBV2 to TRBJ2-3; 7 positions match TRBD2. Germline CDR1 reads SNHLY; CDR2 reads FYNNEI. This CDR3 contains 14 residues. V shed 4 bases and J 2 bases; nucleotides not matched to a gene: 3. CDR3 sequence: CASSAGLVTDTQYF. The CDR3 DNA follows: TGTGCCAGCAGTGCAGGACTAGTCACAGATACGCAGTATTTT.

This clone was seen once. Other DNA sequences in the sample encode the same CDR3. V usage is TRBV10-3 and J usage is TRBJ1-1, with 9 bases fitting TRBD1. The length of the CDR3 is 14 residues. CDR1 is ENHRY, CDR2 SYGVKD, per germline. The trim removed 6 bases at V and 4 bases at J, leaving 6 bases unmatched. CDR3 residues: CAISSTGGSTEAFF. The CDR3 DNA reads as TGTGCCATCAGCTCGACAGGGGGTTCCACTGAAGCTTTCTTT.

This clone was found a few times. The V and J genes are TRBV7-2 and TRBJ2-1; 7 positions match TRBD2. Germline values: CDR1 SGHTA, CDR2 FQGNSA. V lost 3 bases and J lost 1; bases outside the gene matches: 3. This CDR3 has 15 amino acids. The CDR3 is CASSFSAGSYNEQFF. CDR3 nucleotide sequence: TGTGCCAGCAGCTTCTCAGCGGGATCCTACAATGAGCAGTTCTTC.

This chain uses TRBV7-9 with TRBJ1-4, with unresolved D. V was trimmed by 2 bases and J by 4 bases, leaving 5 bases between them. The CDR3 is 13 amino acids. Germline V gene lookup returns CDR1 SEHNR and CDR2 FQNEAQ (reference sequence). CDR3 loop: CASSLRVNEKLFF. The CDR3 region has the DNA TGTGCCAGCAGCTTAAGAGTTAATGAAAAACTGTTTTTT.

The chain recombines TRBV6-1 with TRBJ1-2, with D possibly matching TRBD1 (5 bases). V was cut by 8 bases and J by 0 bases, with 13 bases left in between. There are 14 residues in the CDR3. CDR1 is MNHNS, CDR2 SASEGT, per germline. The CDR3 sequence: CASYRGTSNYGYTF. For the CDR3, the DNA is TGTGCCAGCTATAGGGGTACCTCTAACTATGGCTACACCTTC.

The chain recombines TRBV4-3 with TRBJ2-7, with 9 bases fitting TRBD1. In germline, CDR1 is LGHNA, CDR2 YSLEER. CDR3 length: 15 residues. V lost 3 bases, J lost 3 bases, and 6 bases stayed unmatched. In DNA, the CDR3 is TGCGCCAGCAGCCACCCGGGACAGGGAATCTACGAGCAGTACTTC. Its protein is CASSHPGQGIYEQYF.

J is TRBJ1-2 and V is TRBV5-6; D remains unclear. The CDR3 is made up of 12 amino acids. The V end was cut by 0 bases, the J end by 8 bases, with 8 bases between. Germline values: CDR1 SGHDT, CDR2 YYEEEE. CDR3 coding DNA: TGTGCCAGCAGCTTGGGGGCACGGGGCTACACCTTC. Translated, it gives CASSLGARGYTF.

This chain links TRBV28 with TRBJ2-4; the match to TRBD1 covers 8 bases. CDR3 length: 16 residues. J lost 4 bases, V lost 6 bases, and 11 bases had no gene match. CDR1 is MDHEN and CDR2 is SYDVKM in the germline V gene. CDR3 DNA sequence: TGTGCCAGCAGCCTTGGACAGGGCGGAAAAAAAAACATTCAGTACTTC. It translates to CASSLGQGGKKNIQYF.

The genes are TRBV14 and TRBJ2-7, with 7 bases aligning to TRBD1. The CDR3 is 12 residues long. The V segment lost 6 bases and the J segment 2 bases; nucleotides outside the gene matches: 1. Germline values: CDR1 SGHDN, CDR2 FVKESK. This CDR3 reads CASRGQTYEQYF. DNA of the CDR3: TGTGCCAGCAGGGGACAGACCTACGAGCAGTACTTC.

This chain uses TRBV10-3 with TRBJ2-3, with a possible D match to TRBD2 (6 bases). The germline V gene has CDR1 ENHRY and CDR2 SYGVKD. The CDR3 is 16 amino acids. Trimming left V 0 bases short and J 0 bases short, with 10 bases between. CDR3 nucleotide sequence: TGTGCCATCAGTGAGTCGAACGGGGGAAGCACAGATACGCAGTATTTT. It yields the protein CAISESNGGSTDTQYF.

The chain couples TRBV19 to TRBJ2-5; 14 bases align to TRBD2. J lost 0 bases, V lost 4 bases, and 1 base had no gene match. The CDR3 consists of 16 residues. The germline CDR1 and CDR2 sequences are LNHDA and SQIVND (reference sequence). For the CDR3, the DNA is TGTGCCAGTAGTAGGGGACTAGCGGGGGACCAAGAGACCCAGTACTTC. It is translated as CASSRGLAGDQETQYF.

The chain carries TRBV11-2 and TRBJ1-2; no clear D gene. This CDR3 spans 12 amino acids. Looked up from germline, CDR1 is SGHAT and CDR2 is FQNNGV. Trimming pared 5 bases from V and 6 bases from J, leaving 10 bases between. The DNA for the CDR3 is TGTGCCAGCAGCCCCGCGATGAATGGCTACACCTTC. Translated: CASSPAMNGYTF.

About this clone: At one end, the junction sequence differs from germline, possibly due to a read error. This rearrangement joins TRBV10-3 to TRBJ1-2; no firm D call. This CDR3 comprises 12 residues. CDR1 ENHRY and CDR2 SYGVKD come from the germline V gene. The CDR3 loop is CDISESDMTYTF. The DNA for the CDR3 is TGTGACATCAGTGAGTCCGACATGACCTACACCTTC.

The V call is TRBV10-1, the J call TRBJ2-3, with 9 bases aligning to TRBD2. In germline, CDR1 is WNHNN, CDR2 SYGVQD (reference sequence). The length of the CDR3 is 15 residues. The trim removed 9 bases at V and 2 bases at J, leaving 9 bases unmatched. CDR3 sequence: CASGAAGGFTDTQYF. The CDR3, as DNA: TGCGCCAGTGGGGCAGCGGGGGGTTTCACAGATACGCAGTATTTT.

The rearrangement links TRBV15 to TRBJ2-7, with D possibly being TRBD1 (7 bases). Germline V gives CDR1 LNHNV, CDR2 YYDKDF (reference sequence). Trimming took off 1 base at V and 7 bases at J, with 17 bases between the two ends. This CDR3 contains 15 residues. The CDR3 DNA reads as TGTGCCACCAGCAGAGCCGGACAGGCTGCGGGGGAGCAGTACTTC. This encodes CATSRAGQAAGEQYF.

This clone was seen only a few times. The rearrangement uses TRBV5-4 and TRBJ2-7; 7 positions agree with TRBD2. The CDR3 spans 14 residues. V shed 0 bases, J shed 2 bases, and the junction held 2 bases outside the gene matches. Germline V lookup: CDR1 SGHNT, CDR2 YYREEE (reference sequence). This chain's CDR3 is CASSLVGGTYEQYF. For the CDR3, the DNA is TGTGCCAGCAGCTTGGTCGGGGGGACCTACGAGCAGTACTTC.

The V call is TRBV7-2, the J call TRBJ1-4, with 7 nucleotides matching TRBD1. This CDR3 comprises 15 residues. Germline V gene data show CDR1 as SGHTA and CDR2 as FQGNSA. With 5 bases clipped from V and 4 bases from J, the junction kept 7 bases outside the gene matches. CDR3 nucleotide sequence: TGTGCCAGCAGCCAGGCCGGGACAGTTAATGAAAAACTGTTTTTT. This encodes CASSQAGTVNEKLFF. The full variable domain, completed using reference TRBV7-2 and TRBJ1-4, is GAGVSQSPSNKVTEKGKDVELRCDPISGHTALYWYRQSLGQGLEFLIYFQGNSAPDKSGLPSDRFSAERTGGSVSTLTIQRTQQEDSAVYLCASSQAGTVNEKLFFGSGTQLSVL.

The chain links TRBV5-1 to TRBJ2-2, with D perhaps TRBD2 (5 bases). Germline CDR1 SGHRS, CDR2 YFSETQ. CDR3 length: 15 residues. V was shortened by 4 bases and J by 1 base, with 11 bases between the two germline ends. The CDR3 nucleotides read TGCGCCAGCAGCCCCGGGATTCAGAACACCGGGGAGCTGTTTTTT. Protein sequence: CASSPGIQNTGELFF.

This chain joins TRBV4-2 and TRBJ1-1; D uncertain. The CDR3 spans 14 residues. V lost 2 bases to trimming and J lost 6 bases, with 13 bases between them. The germline V gene encodes CDR1 LGHNA and CDR2 YNFKEQ. This CDR3 is CASSQNSDQAEAFF. CDR3 in DNA: TGTGCCAGCAGCCAAAATAGCGACCAGGCTGAAGCTTTCTTT.

The CDR3 DNA sequence: TGTGCTAGTGGTCCCCCCGGACAGGGAGTGAGGCAGCCCCAGCATTTT. This encodes CASGPPGQGVRQPQHF. V gene TRBV12-5 combines with J gene TRBJ1-5; 8 nucleotides line up with TRBD1. The CDR3 is made up of 16 amino acids. The ends lost 5 bases at V and 7 bases at J; junction bases unmatched: 13. CDR1 and CDR2 (germline): LGHNT, FRNRAP.

In nucleotides, the CDR3 is TGTGCCACCAGCAGAAGGACAGGAGCTAACTATGGCTACACCTTC. It is translated as CATSRRTGANYGYTF. The J gene is TRBJ1-2, the V gene TRBV15; 7 bases are shared with TRBD1. This CDR3 contains 15 residues. With 2 bases clipped from V and 0 bases from J, the junction kept 3 bases outside the gene matches. Germline V gene data show CDR1 as LNHNV and CDR2 as YYDKDF (reference sequence).

This clone was detected only a few times. J is TRBJ1-1 and V is TRBV7-2; D perhaps matches TRBD1 (5 bases). The CDR3 sequence is 14 residues long. V lost 1 base and J 4 bases, leaving 10 bases between the germline ends. CDR1 is SGHTA, CDR2 FQGNSA, per germline. The CDR3 region is CASSLGGETTEAFF. The DNA for the CDR3 is TGTGCCAGCAGCTTAGGGGGGGAGACCACTGAAGCTTTCTTT.

The J gene is TRBJ2-3, the V gene TRBV4-2; TRBD2 matches 8 bases. Germline V gene data show CDR1 as LGHNA and CDR2 as YNFKEQ. The CDR3 is 18 residues long. V lost 0 bases, J lost 5 bases, and 13 bases stayed unmatched. CDR3 sequence: CASSQDVPSGGVQDTQYF. The CDR3 DNA sequence: TGTGCCAGCAGCCAAGATGTCCCTTCGGGGGGGGTTCAAGATACGCAGTATTTT.

The V call is TRBV5-4, the J call TRBJ1-3; tentative D call: TRBD1 (5 bases). This CDR3 has 16 amino acids. The germline V gene has CDR1 SGHNT and CDR2 YYREEE (reference sequence). The germline V and J ends were trimmed by 4 bases and 1 base, with 15 bases remaining between them. CDR3 nucleotide sequence: TGTGCCAGCAGCCCGGGTGGCGGGGCTTCTGGAAACACCATATATTTT. It encodes CASSPGGGASGNTIYF. Supplemented by reference TRBV5-4 and TRBJ1-3, the full variable domain reads ETGVTQSPTHLIKTRGQQVTLRCSSQSGHNTVSWYQQALGQGPQFIFQYYREEENGRGNFPPRFSGLQFPNYSSELNVNALELDDSALYLCASSPGGGASGNTIYFGEGSWLTVV.

The V and J genes are TRBV28 and TRBJ1-5, with 8 bases identical to TRBD1. The V gene's germline CDR1 is MDHEN and CDR2 SYDVKM. Unmatched junction bases numbered 8, after V lost 6 bases and J lost 7 bases. The CDR3 loop spans 14 amino acids. CDR3 loop: CASSPGQGWQPQHF. Here the CDR3 DNA reads TGTGCCAGCAGCCCCGGACAGGGCTGGCAGCCCCAGCATTTT.

V usage is TRBV6-1 and J usage is TRBJ2-7; 8 bases match TRBD2. The CDR3 is 15 amino acids. Germline CDR1 is MNHNS and CDR2 is SASEGT. Trimming removed 2 bases from V and 3 bases from J; junction bases left unmatched: 6. The CDR3 DNA reads TGTGCCAGCAGTGAAAAGGCGGGAGGCCTCTACGAGCAGTACTTC. Amino acids: CASSEKAGGLYEQYF.

The chain links TRBV19 to TRBJ1-1, with D possibly being TRBD1 (5 bases). V was cut by 8 bases and J by 4 bases, with 17 bases left in between. The CDR3 is made up of 14 amino acids. Per germline, CDR1 LNHDA and CDR2 SQIVND (reference sequence). In DNA, the CDR3 is TGTGCCAGTGGCCGCCTTCAGGGTATCACTGAAGCTTTCTTT. As protein: CASGRLQGITEAFF.

The rearrangement joins TRBV7-9 to TRBJ1-3, with 7 bases lining up with TRBD1. The trim removed 1 base at V and 2 bases at J, leaving 5 bases unmatched. This CDR3 is built from 16 residues. Germline values: CDR1 SEHNR, CDR2 FQNEAQ (reference sequence). CDR3 DNA: TGTGCCAGCAGCTTAGGGAACAGGGGAACTGGAAACACCATATATTTT. This translates into CASSLGNRGTGNTIYF.